Listed below are T cell receptor beta chains from one sample, sequenced in a study of PD-L1 blockade in urothelial cancer. Data came from immunoSEQ multiplex PCR; TCRdb stores just in-frame clones and leaves some out. The sample shows about 88,000 clones, more than 90% of them seen only once. The sample consisted of PBMCs, taken around atezolizumab (anti-PD-L1) treatment. The receptors derive from a man in his sixties with urothelial cancer. Each CDR3 is given with its conserved first and last residue. Each record gives: D gene, V gene, J gene, clone size, CDR3 protein, CDR3 DNA. A D gene is named only where the DNA matches it firmly. The size entry is marked missing in some rows and otherwise reads once, few, many or a size class.

.	TRBV6-5	TRBJ1-6	.	CASSRVLDNSPLHF	TGTGCCAGCAGTCGGGTCCTCGATAATTCACCCCTCCACTTT
.	TRBV18	TRBJ2-1	.	CASSTSGEQFF	TGTGCCAGCTCAACCTCGGGTGAGCAGTTCTTC
TRBD1	TRBV25-1	TRBJ1-2	.	CASSGRDRGRGNYGYTF	TGTGCCAGCAGTGGCCGGGACAGGGGGCGCGGGAACTATGGCTACACCTTC
.	TRBV5-1	TRBJ2-7	.	CASSLQGENYEQYF	TGCGCCAGCAGCTTACAGGGAGAGAACTACGAGCAGTACTTC
TRBD1	TRBV5-1	TRBJ2-7	.	CASSIRDRGQNEQYF	TGCGCCAGCAGCATTCGGGACAGGGGGCAAAACGAGCAGTACTTC
TRBD2	TRBV28	TRBJ2-1	once	CASSLTPRWTSGARGQFF	TGTGCCAGCAGTCTCACCCCCCGCTGGACTAGCGGGGCTCGGGGGCAGTTCTTC
.	TRBV4-2	TRBJ2-5	.	CASSQATAGAGGETQYF	TGTGCCAGCAGCCAAGCAACGGCGGGGGCCGGGGGAGAGACCCAGTACTTC
TRBD2	TRBV30	TRBJ2-1	.	CAWRVAGGNEQFF	TGTGCCTGGAGGGTAGCGGGGGGGAATGAGCAGTTCTTC
.	TRBV29-1	TRBJ2-1	.	CSVGGADRAYNEQFF	TGCAGCGTTGGGGGGGCCGACAGGGCCTACAATGAGCAGTTCTTC
TRBD1	TRBV28	TRBJ1-2	.	CASQDRNGGYTF	TGTGCCAGCCAGGACAGGAACGGTGGCTACACCTTC
.	TRBV7-2	TRBJ2-1	.	CASSTDRLNEQFF	TGTGCCAGCAGCACCGACAGGCTCAATGAGCAGTTCTTC
TRBD1	TRBV5-1	TRBJ2-2	.	CASSPRTGDLGELFF	TGCGCCAGCAGCCCGCGGACAGGGGACCTCGGGGAGCTGTTTTTT
.	TRBV6-6	TRBJ2-5	.	CASSYSSREETQYF	TGTGCCAGCAGTTACTCATCCAGGGAAGAGACCCAGTACTTC
TRBD1	TRBV20-1	TRBJ2-5	once	CSARADRAQYF	TGCAGTGCTAGAGCTGACAGGGCCCAGTACTTC
.	TRBV30	TRBJ2-3	.	CAWVQGRPTDTQYF	TGTGCCTGGGTACAGGGACGCCCCACAGATACGCAGTATTTT
TRBD2	TRBV13	TRBJ2-3	.	CASSLAGLVSPTDTQYF	TGTGCCAGCAGCTTAGCCGGACTAGTCTCCCCCACAGATACGCAGTATTTT
TRBD1	TRBV19	TRBJ1-1	.	CASSRRGQNTEAFF	TGTGCCAGTAGTAGGAGGGGGCAGAACACTGAAGCTTTCTTT
.	TRBV2	TRBJ2-5	.	CASNWSGARETQYF	TGTGCCAGCAATTGGTCAGGGGCGCGGGAGACCCAGTACTTC
.	TRBV9	TRBJ2-1	.	CASSESPSYNEQFF	TGTGCCAGCAGCGAAAGCCCCTCCTACAATGAGCAGTTCTTC
TRBD1	TRBV6-1	TRBJ2-7	.	CASSEVDRVATEQYF	TGTGCCAGCAGTGAGGTGGACAGGGTGGCCACCGAGCAGTACTTC
.	TRBV6-4	TRBJ2-1	.	CASSEQGSGEQFF	TGTGCCAGCAGTGAACAGGGTTCGGGTGAGCAGTTCTTC
TRBD1	TRBV18	TRBJ1-1	.	CASSPNRGDTEAFF	TGTGCCAGCTCACCAAACAGGGGGGACACTGAAGCTTTCTTT
.	TRBV28	TRBJ1-4	.	CASRTRGPNEKLFF	TGTGCCAGCAGAACCAGGGGCCCTAATGAAAAACTGTTTTTT
.	TRBV6-6	TRBJ1-2	.	CASSLSMAGDYGYTF	TGTGCCAGCAGTTTGAGTATGGCGGGAGACTATGGCTACACCTTC
.	TRBV15	TRBJ1-2	.	CATSPTRGQLAFEFAWGGYTF	TGTGCCACCAGCCCCACAAGAGGACAGCTAGCATTTGAGTTTGCTTGGGGTGGCTACACCTTC
.	TRBV6-5	TRBJ1-5	.	CASSYLGEPQHF	TGTGCCAGCAGCTACCTGGGCGAGCCCCAGCATTTT
.	TRBV11-3	TRBJ2-3	.	CASSFGGSTDTQYF	TGTGCCAGCAGCTTCGGCGGGAGCACAGATACGCAGTATTTT
.	TRBV7-2	TRBJ2-7	.	CASSPGWYEQYF	TGTGCCAGCAGCCCCGGTTGGTACGAGCAGTACTTC
.	TRBV2	TRBJ2-7	.	CASSERIAYEQYF	TGTGCCAGCAGTGAGAGGATAGCCTACGAGCAGTACTTC
TRBD2	TRBV5-4	TRBJ2-3	.	CASSPRLAGGNTDTQYF	TGTGCCAGCAGCCCAAGACTAGCGGGGGGGAACACAGATACGCAGTATTTT
.	TRBV9	TRBJ1-3	few	CASSPRLGSYSGNTIYF	TGTGCCAGCAGCCCGAGACTTGGCAGTTACTCTGGAAACACCATATATTTT
.	TRBV2	TRBJ1-5	.	CASSEAEGNQPQHF	TGTGCCAGCAGTGAAGCGGAGGGCAATCAGCCCCAGCATTTT
TRBD1	TRBV9	TRBJ2-3	.	CASSPSTSRDRVRQYF	TGTGCCAGCAGCCCCTCCACTTCCCGGGACAGGGTCAGGCAGTATTTT
.	TRBV21-1	TRBJ2-2	.	CASSSRDRGPGELFF	TGTGCCAGCAGCTCCCGGGACAGGGGCCCCGGGGAGCTGTTTTTT
.	TRBV18	TRBJ1-1	.	CASSQEAGVAEAFF	TGTGCCAGCTCGCAAGAGGCAGGGGTAGCTGAAGCTTTCTTT
.	TRBV5-1	TRBJ1-1	.	CASSWATGNTEAFF	TGCGCCAGCAGCTGGGCCACAGGTAACACTGAAGCTTTCTTT
.	TRBV25-1	TRBJ1-3	.	CASSWGPASGNTIYF	TGTGCCAGCAGTTGGGGCCCGGCCTCTGGAAACACCATATATTTT
.	TRBV28	TRBJ2-7	.	CASNPPGHPYEQYF	TGTGCCAGCAATCCCCCGGGACACCCCTACGAGCAGTACTTC
.	TRBV6-1	TRBJ1-1	.	CASSAGVMNTEAFF	TGTGCCAGCAGCGCGGGGGTCATGAACACTGAAGCTTTCTTT
TRBD2	TRBV30	TRBJ2-3	once	CAWSVRGLAGGDTQYF	TGTGCCTGGAGTGTACGGGGACTAGCGGGAGGTGATACGCAGTATTTT
TRBD1	TRBV5-1	TRBJ1-2	.	CASSFDRGGYTF	TGCGCCAGCAGCTTTGACAGGGGTGGCTACACCTTC
.	TRBV6-7	TRBJ2-2	.	CASSYSRTVNTGELFF	TGTGCCAGCAGTTACTCACGGACAGTTAACACCGGGGAGCTGTTTTTT
TRBD2	TRBV11-1	TRBJ2-3	.	CASSARLAGGGDTQYF	TGTGCCAGCAGCGCTAGACTAGCGGGGGGAGGAGATACGCAGTATTTT
.	TRBV5-1	TRBJ2-1	.	CASSLEAAGREQFF	TGCGCCAGCAGCTTGGAAGCTGCGGGGCGGGAGCAGTTCTTC
.	TRBV4-3	TRBJ2-3	.	CASSQDRYTDTQYF	TGCGCCAGCAGCCAAGACAGGTACACAGATACGCAGTATTTT